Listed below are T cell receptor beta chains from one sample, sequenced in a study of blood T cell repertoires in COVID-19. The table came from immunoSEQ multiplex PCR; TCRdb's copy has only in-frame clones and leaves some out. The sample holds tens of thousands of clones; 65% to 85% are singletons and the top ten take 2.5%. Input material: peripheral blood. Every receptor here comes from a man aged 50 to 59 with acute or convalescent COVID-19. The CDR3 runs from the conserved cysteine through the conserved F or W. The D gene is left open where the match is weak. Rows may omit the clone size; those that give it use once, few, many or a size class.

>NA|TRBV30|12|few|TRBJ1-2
CAWSHRVNGYTF
TGTGCCTGGAGCCACAGAGTTAATGGCTACACCTTC
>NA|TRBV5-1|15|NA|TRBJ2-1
CASSLVQGGFMEQFF
TGCGCCAGCAGCTTGGTTCAGGGGGGTTTTATGGAGCAGTTCTTC
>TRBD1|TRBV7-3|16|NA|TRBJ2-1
CASSWDGTGRSNEQFF
TGTGCCAGCAGCTGGGACGGGACAGGGCGGAGTAATGAGCAGTTCTTC
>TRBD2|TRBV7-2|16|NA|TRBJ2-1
CASSLGGSGGWNEQFF
TGTGCCAGCAGCTTAGGAGGTAGCGGGGGGTGGAATGAGCAGTTCTTC
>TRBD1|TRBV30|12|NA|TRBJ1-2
CAWSGTGNGYTF
TGTGCCTGGAGTGGGACAGGGAATGGCTACACCTTC
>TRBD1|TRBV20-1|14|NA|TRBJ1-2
CSASLGQGGYGYTF
TGCAGTGCTAGTCTAGGACAGGGAGGCTATGGCTACACCTTC
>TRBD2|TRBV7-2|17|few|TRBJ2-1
CASSLLLAGELGDEQFF
TGTGCCAGCAGCTTATTGCTAGCGGGAGAATTGGGCGATGAGCAGTTCTTC
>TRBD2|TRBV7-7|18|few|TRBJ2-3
CASSLGFQAGGPSDTQYF
TGTGCTAGCAGCTTAGGTTTCCAGGCGGGAGGGCCCTCGGATACGCAGTATTTT
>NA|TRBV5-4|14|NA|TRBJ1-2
CASSLRGGEYGYTF
TGTGCCAGCAGCTTGAGAGGGGGGGAATATGGCTACACCTTC
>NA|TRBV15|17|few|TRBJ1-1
CATSSPTGLEVNTEAFF
TGTGCCACCAGCAGTCCGACAGGCTTGGAGGTGAACACTGAAGCTTTCTTT
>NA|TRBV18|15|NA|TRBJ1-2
CASSPPQGPRYGYTF
TGTGCCAGCTCACCACCCCAGGGGCCTCGCTATGGCTACACCTTC
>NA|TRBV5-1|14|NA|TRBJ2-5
CASSLERGGETQYF
TGCGCCAGCAGCTTGGAGAGGGGGGGAGAGACCCAGTACTTC
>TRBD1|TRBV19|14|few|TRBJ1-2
CASSPGTGGFGYTF
TGTGCCAGTTCTCCAGGGACAGGGGGTTTCGGCTACACCTTC
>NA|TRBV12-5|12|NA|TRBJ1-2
CASGLNRDGYTF
TGTGCTAGTGGTTTGAACAGGGATGGCTACACCTTC
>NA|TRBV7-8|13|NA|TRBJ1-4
CASSPSTNEKLFF
TGTGCCAGCAGCCCTTCCACTAATGAAAAACTGTTTTTT
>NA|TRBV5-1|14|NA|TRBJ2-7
CASSSGQTQDEQYF
TGCGCCAGCAGTTCCGGACAGACCCAGGACGAGCAGTACTTC
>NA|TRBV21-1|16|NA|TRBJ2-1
CASSWLAGGPHNEQFF
TGTGCCAGCAGCTGGCTAGCGGGAGGGCCCCACAATGAGCAGTTCTTC
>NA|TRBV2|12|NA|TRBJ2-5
CASSGYRDWKDF
TGTGCCAGCAGTGGCTACCGGGACTGGAAAGACTTC
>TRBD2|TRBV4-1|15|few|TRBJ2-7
CASTLVAGAPGEQYF
TGCGCCAGCACCCTTGTAGCGGGAGCCCCCGGCGAGCAGTACTTC
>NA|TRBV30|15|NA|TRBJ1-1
CAWTLGARQNTEAFF
TGTGCCTGGACATTAGGAGCACGCCAGAACACTGAAGCTTTCTTT
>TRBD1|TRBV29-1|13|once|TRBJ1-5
CSVGTGTNQPQHF
TGCAGCGTTGGGACAGGGACTAATCAGCCCCAGCATTTT
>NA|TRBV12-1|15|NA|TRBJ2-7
CASSVVGLSSYEQYF
TGTGCCAGCAGCGTGGTAGGACTTAGCTCCTACGAGCAGTACTTC
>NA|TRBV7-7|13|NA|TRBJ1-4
CASSFRLTEKLFF
TGTGCCAGCAGCTTTAGACTGACTGAAAAACTGTTTTTT
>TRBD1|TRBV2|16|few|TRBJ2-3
CASRGTGQAPTDTQYF
TGTGCCAGCAGGGGGACAGGTCAGGCCCCCACAGATACGCAGTATTTT
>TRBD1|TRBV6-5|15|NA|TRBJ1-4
CASRPTGEMNEKLFF
TGTGCCAGCAGACCGACAGGGGAGATGAATGAAAAACTGTTTTTT
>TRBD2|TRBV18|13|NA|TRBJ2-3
CASSVGLAGVWYF
TGTGCCAGCTCAGTTGGACTAGCGGGAGTTTGGTATTTT
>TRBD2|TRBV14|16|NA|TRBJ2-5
CASSPRWSGGTETQYF
TGTGCCAGCAGCCCCCGTTGGAGCGGGGGGACGGAGACCCAGTACTTC
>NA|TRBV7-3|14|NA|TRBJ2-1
CASSPQHRAHEQFF
TGTGCCAGCAGCCCACAGCACAGGGCGCATGAGCAGTTCTTC
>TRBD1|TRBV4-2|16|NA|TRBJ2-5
CASSQDWGTAQETQYF
TGTGCCAGCAGCCAAGACTGGGGGACAGCCCAAGAGACCCAGTACTTC
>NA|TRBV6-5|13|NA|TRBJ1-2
CASSPTGGTGYTF
TGTGCCAGCAGTCCTACGGGAGGAACTGGCTACACCTTC
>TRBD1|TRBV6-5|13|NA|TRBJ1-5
CASREGADQPQHF
TGTGCCAGCAGGGAGGGGGCAGATCAGCCCCAGCATTTT
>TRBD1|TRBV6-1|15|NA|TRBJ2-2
CASSEPGQGIGELFF
TGTGCCAGCAGTGAACCGGGACAGGGAATAGGGGAGCTGTTTTTT
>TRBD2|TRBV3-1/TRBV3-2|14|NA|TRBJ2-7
CASSPGTSGYEQYF
TGTGCCAGCAGCCCCGGGACTAGCGGCTACGAGCAGTACTTC
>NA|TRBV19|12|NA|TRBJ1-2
CASSSQGYGYTF
TGTGCCAGTAGTAGCCAGGGCTATGGCTACACCTTC
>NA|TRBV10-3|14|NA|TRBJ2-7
CAISEYSISDEQYF
TGTGCCATCAGTGAGTACTCCATATCCGACGAGCAGTACTTC
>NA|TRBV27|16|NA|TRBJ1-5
CASSLSAGESNQPQHF
TGTGCCAGCAGTTTATCGGCGGGTGAGAGCAATCAGCCCCAGCATTTT
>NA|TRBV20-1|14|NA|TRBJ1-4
CSASIMTPHEKLFF
TGCAGTGCTAGTATTATGACACCTCATGAAAAACTGTTTTTT
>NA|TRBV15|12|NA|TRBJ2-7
CATSRRRGEQYF
TGTGCCACCAGCAGGAGGAGAGGCGAGCAGTACTTC
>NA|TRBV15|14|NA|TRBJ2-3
CATSSGGFTDTQYF
TGTGCCACCAGCAGCGGCGGGTTCACAGATACGCAGTATTTT
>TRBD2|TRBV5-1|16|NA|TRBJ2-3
CASSLDALAGTDTQYF
TGCGCCAGCAGCTTGGACGCACTAGCGGGAACAGATACGCAGTATTTT
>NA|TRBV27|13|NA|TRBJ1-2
CASSPTGRRGYTF
TGTGCCAGCAGTCCCACCGGGAGACGTGGCTACACCTTC
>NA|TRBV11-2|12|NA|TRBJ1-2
CASSLSRYGYTF
TGTGCCAGCAGCTTAAGCCGCTATGGCTACACCTTC